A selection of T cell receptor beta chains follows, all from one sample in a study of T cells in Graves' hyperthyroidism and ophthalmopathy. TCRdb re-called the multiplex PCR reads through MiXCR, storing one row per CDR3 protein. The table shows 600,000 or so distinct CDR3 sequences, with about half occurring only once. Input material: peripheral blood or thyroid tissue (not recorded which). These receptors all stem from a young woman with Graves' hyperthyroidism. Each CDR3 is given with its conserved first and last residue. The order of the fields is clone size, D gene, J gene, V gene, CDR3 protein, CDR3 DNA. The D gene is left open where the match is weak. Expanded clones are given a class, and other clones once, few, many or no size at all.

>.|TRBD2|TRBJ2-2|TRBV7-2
CASSQLGLAASNTGELFF
TGTGCCAGCAGCCAATTGGGACTAGCGGCCTCGAACACCGGGGAGCTGTTTTTT
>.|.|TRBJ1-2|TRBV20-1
CSAREVSNYGYTF
TGCAGTGCTAGGGAGGTATCTAACTATGGCTACACCTTC
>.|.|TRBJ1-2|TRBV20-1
CSANGSPDPGGYTF
TGCAGTGCAAACGGATCCCCGGATCCGGGTGGCTACACCTTC
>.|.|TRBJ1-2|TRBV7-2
CASSSGIIYTF
TGTGCCAGCAGCTCGGGGATAATCTACACCTTC
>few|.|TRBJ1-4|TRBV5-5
CASGRGNNEKLFF
TGTGCCAGCGGTAGGGGGAATAATGAAAAACTGTTTTTT
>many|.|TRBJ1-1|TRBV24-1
CATSFDRPNTEAFF
TGTGCCACCAGTTTCGACAGACCGAACACTGAAGCTTTCTTT
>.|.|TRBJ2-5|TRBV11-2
CASRPSDQETQYF
TGTGCCAGCCGCCCGAGCGACCAAGAGACCCAGTACTTC
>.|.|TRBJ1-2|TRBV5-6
CASRRWGDYGYTF
TGTGCCAGCCGACGGTGGGGGGACTATGGCTACACCTTC
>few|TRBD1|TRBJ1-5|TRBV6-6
CASRGQTSNQPQHF
TGTGCCAGCAGGGGACAGACATCCAATCAGCCCCAGCATTTT
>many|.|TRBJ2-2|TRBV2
CASSDGSGELFF
TGTGCCAGCAGTGACGGGTCCGGGGAGCTGTTTTTT
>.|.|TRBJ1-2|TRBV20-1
CSARGSGSYGYTF
TGCAGTGCTAGAGGTTCAGGGAGCTATGGCTACACCTTC
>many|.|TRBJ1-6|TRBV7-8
CASSLADSKGYSPLHF
TGTGCCAGCAGCTTAGCGGATTCAAAAGGGTATTCACCCCTCCACTTT
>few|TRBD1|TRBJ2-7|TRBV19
CASSPGTGGAHDYEQYF
TGTGCCAGTAGTCCCGGGACAGGGGGCGCCCACGACTACGAGCAGTACTTC